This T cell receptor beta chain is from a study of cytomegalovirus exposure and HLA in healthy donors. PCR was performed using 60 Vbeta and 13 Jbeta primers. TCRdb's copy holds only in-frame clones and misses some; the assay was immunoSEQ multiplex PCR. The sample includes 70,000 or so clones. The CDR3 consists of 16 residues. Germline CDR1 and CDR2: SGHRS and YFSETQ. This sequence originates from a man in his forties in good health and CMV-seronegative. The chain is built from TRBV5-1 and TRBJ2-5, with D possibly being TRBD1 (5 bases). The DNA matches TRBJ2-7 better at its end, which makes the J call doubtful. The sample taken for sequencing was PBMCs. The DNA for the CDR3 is TGCGCCAGCAGCTTGGGCCTGGGGCCAGCCTCCTACGAGCAGTACTTC. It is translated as CASSLGLGPASYEQYF.